The next 22 T cell receptor beta chains were all read from a single sample in a study of blood T cells in healthy people across ages. Combining a sample-barcoded 5' primer with a J-beta primer mix, a second PCR ran for about 7 to 12 cycles. MiXCR, run by TCRdb on the 5' RACE reads, gives a single entry per CDR3 protein. This table has around 1.7 million distinct CDR3 sequences, 28% appearing once. Sequenced sample: blood. The receptors stem from a young woman in good health.

The chain joins TRBV7-9 to TRBJ2-1, with D uncertain. The CDR3 sequence is 12 residues long. Germline V gene sequence: CDR1 SEHNR, CDR2 FQNEAQ (reference sequence). The V end was cut by 5 bases, the J end by 15 bases, with 17 bases between. In nucleotides, the CDR3 is TGTGCCAGCAGCCGCACGGACGGGTCAAGGTTCTTC. Translated: CASSRTDGSRFF.

This clonotype was found many times. The rearrangement joins TRBV12-3 or TRBV12-4 to TRBJ2-3; a weak D match, TRBD2 (5 bases). The CDR3 runs 17 residues. The V gene lost 4 bases and the J gene lost 6 bases, with 23 bases spanning the gap. The CDR3 loop reads CASSSPHGVSSMDTQYF. The CDR3 DNA reads as TGTGCCAGCAGTTCCCCCCACGGGGTATCTAGTATGGATACGCAGTATTTT.

This rearrangement joins TRBV29-1 to TRBJ1-1, with D uncertain. The CDR3 extends over 13 amino acids. The V end was cut by 6 bases, the J end by 4 bases, with 15 bases between. The germline gives CDR1 SQVTM, CDR2 ANQGSEA. The CDR3 region has the DNA TGCAGCGTCGTAGACCCTATGGTCACTGAAGCTTTCTTT. Translating it yields CSVVDPMVTEAFF.

This clonotype was counted between two and nine times. The chain employs TRBV20-1 and TRBJ1-5; the D is unclear. Trimming pared 3 bases from V and 0 bases from J, leaving 6 bases between. The CDR3 length is 13 residues. CDR1 and CDR2 from the germline V gene are DFQATT and SNEGSKA (reference sequence). The CDR3 DNA sequence: TGCAGTGCTAGCGGCCATAGCAATCAGCCCCAGCATTTT. Protein product: CSASGHSNQPQHF.

Ten or more counts support this clonotype. The genes are TRBV4-3 and TRBJ2-7, with a tentative D call TRBD1 (7 bases). Germline CDR1 LGHNA, CDR2 YSLEER. Trimming removed 0 bases from V and 0 bases from J, with 9 bases in between. This CDR3 has 15 amino acids. This CDR3 is CASSQEEGASYEQYF. The CDR3 region has the DNA TGCGCCAGCAGCCAAGAGGAGGGGGCCTCCTACGAGCAGTACTTC.

This clonotype was seen at least ten times. The chain links TRBV5-5 to TRBJ1-6; possible D gene TRBD1, 5 bases. Trimming shortened V by 3 bases and J by 10 bases, and 11 bases separated the two germline ends. This CDR3 is 13 amino acids long. Germline assignment: CDR1 SGHKS and CDR2 YYEKEE (reference sequence). CDR3 coding DNA: TGTGCCAGCAGCTCGGGGGGATCGTCACCCCTCCACTTT. Its protein product is CASSSGGSSPLHF.

This clonotype was found once. The junction shows a germline mismatch at one end, possibly a read error. This sequence joins TRBV6-6 and TRBJ2-4; 7 bases are a match to TRBD1. The J call may be in error: the DNA end matches TRBJ2-7 better. The CDR3 spans 15 residues. Germline V gene lookup returns CDR1 MNHNY and CDR2 SVGAGI (reference sequence). In nucleotides, the CDR3 is TGTTCCAGCAGTTTGGGGCCCCACAGGGGTGCCGAGCAGTACTTC. This encodes CSSSLGPHRGAEQYF.

J is TRBJ2-1 and V is TRBV6-2 or TRBV6-3; TRBD2 matches at 12 bases. The CDR3 is 15 amino acids. Germline CDR1 reads MNHEY; CDR2 reads SVGEGT. The trim removed 1 base at V and 9 bases at J, leaving 4 bases unmatched. The CDR3 region has the DNA TGTGCCAGCAGTTACTTGGTGGGACTAGCGGGTGAGCAGTTCTTC. As protein: CASSYLVGLAGEQFF.

This clonotype was counted at least ten times. The chain employs TRBV12-3 or TRBV12-4 and TRBJ1-5, with D tentatively TRBD1 (6 bases). The CDR3 spans 14 residues. V was shortened by 5 bases and J by 0 bases, with 8 bases between the two germline ends. The CDR3 reads CASSRTASNQPQHF. Written as DNA, the CDR3 is TGTGCCAGCAGTCGGACAGCTAGCAATCAGCCCCAGCATTTT.

The chain recombines TRBV12-3 or TRBV12-4 with TRBJ2-1, with TRBD2 matching over 8 bases. With 5 bases clipped from V and 15 bases from J, the junction kept 15 bases outside the gene matches. The CDR3 is 14 residues long. DNA of the CDR3: TGTGCCAGCAGTAGCGGGGGCTTAGACAATGGGCTGTTCTTC. This translates into CASSSGGLDNGLFF.

The chain uses TRBV25-1 and TRBJ1-5, with TRBD1 matching over 8 bases. Germline-derived CDR1 and CDR2 are MGHDK and SYGVNS. CDR3 length: 17 residues. J was trimmed by 0 bases and V by 4 bases; bases with no gene match: 8. The DNA of the CDR3 is TGTGCCAGCAGTGGCGGACAGGGAGGATATAGCAATCAGCCCCAGCATTTT. Its translation: CASSGGQGGYSNQPQHF.

This clonotype was seen a few times. The chain carries TRBV30 and TRBJ1-2; possible D gene TRBD1, 5 bases. The CDR3 contains 16 residues. The V and J ends lost 0 bases and 1 base respectively, with 15 bases between them. CDR1 GTSNPN and CDR2 SVGIG come from the germline V gene (reference sequence). The CDR3 loop reads CAWSVYPGGGNYGYTF. CDR3 in DNA: TGTGCCTGGAGTGTATATCCAGGCGGGGGTAACTATGGCTACACCTTC.

Turning to this clonotype: This may arise from a read error, as a much more abundant clone is one base away. The chain couples TRBV29-1 to TRBJ2-7, with D possibly called TRBD1 or TRBD2 (5 bases each). V was trimmed by 4 bases and J by 7 bases, leaving 20 bases between them. The length of the CDR3 is 14 residues. Germline values: CDR1 SQVTM, CDR2 ANQGSEA. CDR3 DNA: TGCAGCGTTGTCTCCGGGACCGTGAGGTTGGAGCAGTACTTC. Translating it yields CSVVSGTVRLEQYF.

In this sample, this clonotype turned up a few times. V is TRBV6-6 and J is TRBJ2-5; 7 nucleotides agree with TRBD1. After removal of 6 bases from V and 5 bases from J, the junction contained 6 bases not matched to a gene. In germline, CDR1 is MNHNY, CDR2 SVGAGI (reference sequence). The CDR3 consists of 13 residues. The CDR3 DNA reads TGTGCCAGCAGCGACAGGGCTCGGGAGACCCAGTACTTC. Protein product: CASSDRARETQYF.

This clonotype occurred many times. The chain couples TRBV29-1 to TRBJ2-1, with D uncertain. CDR3 length: 11 amino acids. Germline V gene sequence: CDR1 SQVTM, CDR2 ANQGSEA. Trimming left V 8 bases short and J 6 bases short, with 11 bases between. The CDR3 DNA is TGCAGCCCTACTTCCGGCAATGAGCAGTTCTTC. Amino acids: CSPTSGNEQFF.

The chain couples TRBV4-3 to TRBJ2-3; the D is unclear. Germline values: CDR1 LGHNA, CDR2 YSLEER. Trimming left V 0 bases short and J 8 bases short, with 12 bases between. The CDR3 is 14 amino acids. The CDR3 nucleotides read TGCGCCAGCAGCCAAGACCTTTTAAAGTCTACGCAGTATTTT. This gives the protein CASSQDLLKSTQYF.

V usage is TRBV3-1 and J usage is TRBJ2-7; 12 bases match TRBD2. Germline V gives CDR1 LGHDT, CDR2 YNNKEL (reference sequence). Trimming cost V 4 bases and J 4 bases; bases outside gene matches: 11. The CDR3 extends over 17 amino acids. The CDR3 DNA sequence: TGTGCCAGCAGCCTCCAACTAGCGGGAGGACCTCAGTACGAGCAGTACTTC. Amino acids: CASSLQLAGGPQYEQYF.

Notes on this clonotype: Because the CDR3 is missing its conserved closing phenylalanine or tryptophan, this is likely a read error. This chain joins TRBV24-1 and TRBJ2-3; D ambiguous. The CDR3 runs 13 residues. Trimming stripped 4 bases from V and 5 bases from J, with 9 bases between. Germline lookup yields CDR1 KGHDR and CDR2 SFDVKD. CDR3 protein: CATSEGSLDTQYV. DNA for the CDR3: TGTGCCACCAGTGAAGGAAGCCTAGATACGCAGTATGTT.

Only a few counts were recorded for this clonotype. The chain carries TRBV10-3 and TRBJ2-3; D is ambiguous. There are 13 residues in the CDR3. The V gene lost 5 bases and the J gene lost 0 bases, with 6 bases spanning the gap. CDR1 is ENHRY and CDR2 is SYGVKD in the germline V gene. CDR3: CAISTTSTDTQYF. DNA for the CDR3: TGTGCCATCAGTACGACCAGCACAGATACGCAGTATTTT.

A note on this clonotype: A much larger clonotype is one base distant, so this may be a read error. This chain connects TRBV10-3 to TRBJ1-4; unclear D gene. Germline CDR1 and CDR2: ENHRY and SYGVKD. This CDR3 has 14 residues. The CDR3 nucleotides are TGTGCCATCAGTGAGTCGTCCAGCGAGGAAAAACGGTTTTTT. Protein sequence: CAISESSSEEKRFF.

This clonotype was counted a few times. The chain combines TRBV29-1 with TRBJ2-7, with TRBD1 matching over 8 bases. The CDR3 length is 14 residues. Germline V gene data show CDR1 as SQVTM and CDR2 as ANQGSEA. V shed 6 bases, J shed 1 base, and the junction held 8 bases outside the gene matches. The CDR3: CSVQPRDRSYEQYF. CDR3 DNA: TGCAGCGTCCAACCTCGGGACAGGTCCTACGAGCAGTACTTC.

This clonotype came up a few times. Possible read error: a much larger clone is one base away. The rearrangement links TRBV6-4 to TRBJ2-6; the D gene is possibly TRBD2 (6 bases). Germline V gene lookup returns CDR1 MRHNA and CDR2 SNTAGT. V gave up 8 bases and J gave up 1 base, with 18 bases separating them. The CDR3 is 17 amino acids. The CDR3 nucleotides read TGTGCCAGCGGTGGAGGGCAGGGAGAATCTGGGGCCAACGTCCTGACTTTC. Amino acids: CASGGGQGESGANVLTF.